This T cell receptor (beta chain) was obtained from a study of cytomegalovirus exposure and HLA in healthy donors. Study summary: An earlier analysis found fewer than 140 million unique TCR beta sequences from approximately 190 million T cells. General study points: Most TCRs appeared rarely, but some public TCRs recurred in many donors.

This clone turned up a few times. Its antigen is still unknown. Germline CDR1 reads SGHAT; CDR2 reads FQNNGV. Trimming shortened V by 5 bases and J by 0 bases, and 8 bases separated the two germline ends. CDR3 length: 14 amino acids. The PCR ran on 60 Vbeta and 13 Jbeta primers. Sequenced by immunoSEQ multiplex PCR; TCRdb stores in-frame clones only, minus some. The table lists some 150,000 clones, more than 75% of them singletons. Sequences were obtained from PBMCs. The receptor comes from a woman between 50 and 59 years old in good health and CMV-seropositive. The chain links TRBV11-2 to TRBJ2-4; a possible D gene is TRBD2 (6 bases). The CDR3 DNA sequence: TGTGCCAGCAGCACGGGACTAGCCAAAAACATTCAGTACTTC. As protein: CASSTGLAKNIQYF.